This TCR beta chain was identified in a study of CD8 T cells in Susac syndrome. Study in general: Patients with Susac syndrome were, at the time of blood collection, therapy-naive, maintained on corticosteroids, or maintained on intravenous immunoglobulin alone.

With random hexamers, 0.5 to 1 ug RNA was reverse transcribed. TCRdb re-analysed the immunoSEQ multiplex PCR reads in MiXCR, keeping a single row per CDR3 protein. Of about 120,000 distinct CDR3 sequences listed, more than 90% are singletons. CDR3 length equals 14 residues. Trimming cost V 2 bases and J 8 bases; bases outside gene matches: 2. Germline V lookup: CDR1 GTSNPN, CDR2 SVGIG (reference sequence). The specimen sequenced was CD8+ T cells from PBMCs. The receptor was derived from a human donor with Susac syndrome. This rearrangement joins TRBV30 to TRBJ1-6; 11 bases align to TRBD1. The CDR3 DNA follows: TGTGCCTGGAGTCAGGGACAGGGGGATTCACCCCTCCACTTT. Translated, it gives CAWSQGQGDSPLHF.